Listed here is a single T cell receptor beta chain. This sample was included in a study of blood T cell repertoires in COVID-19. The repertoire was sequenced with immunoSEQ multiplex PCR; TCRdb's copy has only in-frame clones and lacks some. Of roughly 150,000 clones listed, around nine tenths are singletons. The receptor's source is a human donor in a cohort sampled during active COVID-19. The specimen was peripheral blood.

The CDR3 loop is CSVTGGTGELFF. CDR3 DNA: TGCAGCGTGACAGGGGGCACCGGGGAGCTGTTTTTT. V usage is TRBV29-1 and J usage is TRBJ2-2; 9 bases are a match to TRBD1. V lost 6 bases to trimming and J lost 4 bases; unmatched junction nucleotides: 0. The germline V gene encodes CDR1 SQVTM and CDR2 ANQGSEA. The CDR3 consists of 12 residues.